This passage covers 8 T cell receptor beta chains from one sample sequenced in a study of cytomegalovirus exposure and HLA in healthy donors. The PCR ran on 60 Vbeta and 13 Jbeta primers. This table comes from immunoSEQ multiplex PCR, and its TCRdb copy is limited to in-frame clones, with some not included. Here the sample spans about 78,000 clones, around 80% being singletons. The sequenced material came from PBMCs. All receptors derive from a male donor in good health and CMV-seronegative.

The chain recombines TRBV18 with TRBJ2-5; the D gene is possibly TRBD2 (6 bases). The V end lost 0 bases, the J end lost 5 bases, and 16 bases lay between the germline ends. The germline V gene has CDR1 KGHSH and CDR2 LQKENI. The CDR3 contains 16 residues. The CDR3 is CASSPPSRRAGETQYF. The CDR3 coding sequence is TGTGCCAGCTCACCACCGAGCCGGAGGGCAGGGGAGACCCAGTACTTC.

V and J are TRBV2 and TRBJ2-5; no definite D call. The germline V and J ends were trimmed by 4 bases and 4 bases, with 4 bases remaining between them. Germline CDR1 SNHLY, CDR2 FYNNEI. This CDR3 contains 11 residues. The DNA of the CDR3 is TGTGCCAGCAGTGCGTTAGAGACCCAGTACTTC. Translating gives CASSALETQYF.

The chain employs TRBV12-5 and TRBJ2-3; 8 positions agree with TRBD2. This CDR3 contains 13 residues. Germline-derived CDR1 and CDR2 are LGHNT and FRNRAP. The V and J ends lost 8 bases and 7 bases, in that order; junction bases with no gene match: 8. CDR3 amino acids: CASLRSGANTQYF. Written as DNA, the CDR3 is TGTGCTAGTCTTCGTAGCGGGGCGAATACGCAGTATTTT.

Here the CDR3 reads CASSYISTDTQYF. As DNA, the CDR3 is TGTGCCAGCAGTTATATTAGCACAGATACGCAGTATTTT. The chain joins TRBV27 to TRBJ2-3; the D is unclear. From germline, CDR1 is MNHEY and CDR2 SMNVEV (reference sequence). The V and J ends lost 4 bases and 0 bases respectively, with 5 bases between them. The CDR3 covers 13 residues.

This clone occurred once. The V gene is TRBV18, the J gene TRBJ2-7; 9 positions match TRBD2. CDR3 size: 16 residues. CDR1 is KGHSH and CDR2 is LQKENI in the germline V gene. After removal of 0 bases from V and 2 bases from J, the junction contained 5 bases not matched to a gene. Here the CDR3 reads CASSPPTSGLTYEQYF. CDR3 nucleotide sequence: TGTGCCAGCTCACCACCGACTAGCGGATTAACCTACGAGCAGTACTTC.

V gene TRBV7-2 combines with J gene TRBJ2-3; D call uncertain. Trimming stripped 1 base from V and 4 bases from J, with 9 bases between. CDR1 and CDR2 from the germline V gene are SGHTA and FQGNSA. This CDR3 has 14 residues. The CDR3 sequence is CASSLVDTSDTQYF. The CDR3 DNA reads TGTGCCAGCAGCTTAGTCGACACCTCAGATACGCAGTATTTT.

The chain carries TRBV27 and TRBJ2-7; D not certain. The CDR3 contains 13 residues. Per germline, CDR1 MNHEY and CDR2 SMNVEV (reference sequence). The CDR3 DNA is TGTGATACAACGCGAGACTTGCCCTACGAGCAGTACTTC. As protein: CDTTRDLPYEQYF.

This rearrangement joins TRBV6-5 to TRBJ2-3; tentatively, D is TRBD1 (6 bases). The V end lost 2 bases, the J end lost 4 bases, and 13 bases lay between the germline ends. The germline CDR1 and CDR2 sequences are MNHEY and SVGAGI. The CDR3 runs 15 residues. The CDR3 is CASSYAQGRADTQYF. CDR3 coding DNA: TGTGCCAGCAGTTACGCACAGGGAAGGGCAGATACGCAGTATTTT.